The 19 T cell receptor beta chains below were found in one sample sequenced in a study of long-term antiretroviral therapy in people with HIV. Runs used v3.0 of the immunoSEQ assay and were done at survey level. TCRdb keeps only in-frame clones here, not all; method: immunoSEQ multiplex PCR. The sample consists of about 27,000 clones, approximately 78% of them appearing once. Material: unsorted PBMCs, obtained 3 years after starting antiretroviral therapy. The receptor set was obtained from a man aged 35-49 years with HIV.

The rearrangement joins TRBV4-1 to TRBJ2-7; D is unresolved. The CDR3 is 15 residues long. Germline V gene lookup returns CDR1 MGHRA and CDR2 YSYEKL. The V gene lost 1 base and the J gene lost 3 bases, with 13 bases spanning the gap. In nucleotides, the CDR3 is TGCGCCAGCAGCCAAGCTGACGGCAACTTCTACGAGCAGTACTTC. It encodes CASSQADGNFYEQYF.

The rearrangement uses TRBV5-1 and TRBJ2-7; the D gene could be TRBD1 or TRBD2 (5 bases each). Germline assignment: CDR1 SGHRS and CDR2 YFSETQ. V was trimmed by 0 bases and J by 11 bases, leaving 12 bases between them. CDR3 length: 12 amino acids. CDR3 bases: TGCGCCAGCAGCTTGGGGGACCCTGGAAAGTACTTC. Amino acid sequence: CASSLGDPGKYF.

As DNA, the CDR3 is TGCAGCGTTGCACTGGGTCTTACCTACGAGCAGTACTTC. Translation: CSVALGLTYEQYF. This chain uses TRBV29-1 with TRBJ2-7, with unresolved D. Germline CDR1 and CDR2: SQVTM and ANQGSEA. CDR3 size: 13 residues. Trimming removed 4 bases from V and 2 bases from J, with 12 bases in between.

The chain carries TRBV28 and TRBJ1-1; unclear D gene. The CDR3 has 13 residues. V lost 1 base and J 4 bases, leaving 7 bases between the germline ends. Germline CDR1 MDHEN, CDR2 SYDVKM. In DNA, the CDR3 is TGTGCCAGCAGTTTATTCCCCGGCACTGAAGCTTTCTTT. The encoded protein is CASSLFPGTEAFF.

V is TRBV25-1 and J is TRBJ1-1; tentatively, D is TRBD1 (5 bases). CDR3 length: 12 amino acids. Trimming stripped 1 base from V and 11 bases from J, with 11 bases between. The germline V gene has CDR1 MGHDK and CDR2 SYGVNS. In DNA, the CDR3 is TGTGCCAGCAGTGAATTGGGGGTCAGGGCTTTCTTT. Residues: CASSELGVRAFF.

This chain's CDR3 is CASSTRLNTIYF. The CDR3 DNA follows: TGTGCCAGCAGTACCCGATTAAACACCATATATTTT. This rearrangement joins TRBV6-1 to TRBJ1-3; D is uncertain. From germline, CDR1 is MNHNS and CDR2 SASEGT. The germline V and J ends were trimmed by 5 bases and 6 bases, with 8 bases remaining between them. This CDR3 region has 12 residues.

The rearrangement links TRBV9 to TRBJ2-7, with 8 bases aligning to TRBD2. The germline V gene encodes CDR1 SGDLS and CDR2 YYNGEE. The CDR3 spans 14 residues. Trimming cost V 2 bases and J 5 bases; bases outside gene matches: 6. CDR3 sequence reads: CASSVLSGADEQYF. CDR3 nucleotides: TGTGCCAGCAGCGTCCTTAGCGGGGCCGACGAGCAGTACTTC.

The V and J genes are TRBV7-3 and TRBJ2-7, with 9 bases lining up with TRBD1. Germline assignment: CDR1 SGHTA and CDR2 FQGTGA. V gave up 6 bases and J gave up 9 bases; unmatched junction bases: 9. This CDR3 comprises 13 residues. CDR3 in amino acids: CASRDRDREWQYF. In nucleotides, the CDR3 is TGTGCCAGCAGAGACCGGGACAGGGAATGGCAGTACTTC.

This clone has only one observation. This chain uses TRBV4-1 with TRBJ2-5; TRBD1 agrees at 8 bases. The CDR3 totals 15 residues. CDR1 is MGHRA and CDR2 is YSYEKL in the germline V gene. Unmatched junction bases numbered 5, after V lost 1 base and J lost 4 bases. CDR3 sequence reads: CASSQVAGGVETQYF. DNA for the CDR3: TGCGCCAGCAGCCAAGTCGCAGGGGGCGTAGAGACCCAGTACTTC.

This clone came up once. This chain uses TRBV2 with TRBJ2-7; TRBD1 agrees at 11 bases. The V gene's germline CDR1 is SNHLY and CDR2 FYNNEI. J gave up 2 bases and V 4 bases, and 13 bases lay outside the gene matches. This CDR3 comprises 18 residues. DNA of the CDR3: TGTGCCAGCAGTGCCGGGACAGGGGGAAACTATATCACCTACGAGCAGTACTTC. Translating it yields CASSAGTGGNYITYEQYF.

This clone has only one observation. The CDR3 here is CASSLVAGGGGVQETQYF. The CDR3 nucleotides are TGTGCCAGCAGCTTAGTAGCGGGAGGGGGTGGAGTCCAAGAGACCCAGTACTTC. The V and J genes are TRBV5-5 and TRBJ2-5; 11 nucleotides align to TRBD2. The CDR3 consists of 18 residues. With V trimmed by 2 bases and J by 1 base, 10 bases remained unmatched. From germline, CDR1 is SGHKS and CDR2 YYEKEE (reference sequence). Full variable domain (outside the CDR3, taken from reference TRBV5-5 and TRBJ2-5): DAGVTQSPTHLIKTRGQQVTLRCSPISGHKSVSWYQQVLGQGPQFIFQYYEKEERGRGNFPDRFSARQFPNYSSELNVNALLLGDSALYLCASSLVAGGGGVQETQYFGPGTRLLVL.

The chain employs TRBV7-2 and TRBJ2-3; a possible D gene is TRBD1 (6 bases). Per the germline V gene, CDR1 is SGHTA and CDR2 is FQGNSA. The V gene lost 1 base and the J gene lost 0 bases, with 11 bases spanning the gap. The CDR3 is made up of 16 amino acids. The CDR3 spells CASSLVQGLSTDTQYF. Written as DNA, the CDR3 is TGTGCCAGCAGCTTAGTACAGGGCCTTAGCACAGATACGCAGTATTTT.

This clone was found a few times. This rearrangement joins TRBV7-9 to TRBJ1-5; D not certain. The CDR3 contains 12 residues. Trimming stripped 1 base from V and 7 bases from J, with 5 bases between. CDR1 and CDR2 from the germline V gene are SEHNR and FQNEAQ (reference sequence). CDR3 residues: CASSLDGQPQHF. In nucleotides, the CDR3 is TGTGCCAGCAGCTTAGACGGACAGCCCCAGCATTTT.

CDR3 bases: TGTGCCAGTCGTAAGTCGGCAGCTAACTATGGCTACACCTTC. This gives the protein CASRKSAANYGYTF. The V and J genes are TRBV6-1 and TRBJ1-2; D not resolved. With 9 bases removed from V and 0 bases from J, the gap between germline ends came to 14 bases. The CDR3 runs 14 residues. The germline CDR1 and CDR2 sequences are MNHNS and SASEGT.

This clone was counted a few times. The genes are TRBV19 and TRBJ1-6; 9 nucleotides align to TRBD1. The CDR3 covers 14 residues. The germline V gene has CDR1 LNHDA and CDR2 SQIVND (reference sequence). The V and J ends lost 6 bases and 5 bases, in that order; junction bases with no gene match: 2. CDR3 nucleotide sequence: TGTGCCAGTAGGGGGACAGGGAATAATTCACCCCTCCACTTT. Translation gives CASRGTGNNSPLHF.

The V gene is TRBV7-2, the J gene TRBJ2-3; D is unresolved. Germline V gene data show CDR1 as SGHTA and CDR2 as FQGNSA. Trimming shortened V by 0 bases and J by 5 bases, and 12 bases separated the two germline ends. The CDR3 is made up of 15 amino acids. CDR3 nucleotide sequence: TGTGCCAGCAGCTTAGCGCCCGGAGCGAAAGATACGCAGTATTTT. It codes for CASSLAPGAKDTQYF. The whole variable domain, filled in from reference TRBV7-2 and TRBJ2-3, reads GAGVSQSPSNKVTEKGKDVELRCDPISGHTALYWYRQSLGQGLEFLIYFQGNSAPDKSGLPSDRFSAERTGGSVSTLTIQRTQQEDSAVYLCASSLAPGAKDTQYFGPGTRLTVL.

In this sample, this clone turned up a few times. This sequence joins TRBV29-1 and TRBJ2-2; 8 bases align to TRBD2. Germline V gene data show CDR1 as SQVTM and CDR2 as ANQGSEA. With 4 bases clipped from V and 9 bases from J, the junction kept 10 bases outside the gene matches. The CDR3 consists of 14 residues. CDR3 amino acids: CSVVISGSGRELFF. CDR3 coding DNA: TGCAGCGTTGTGATCAGCGGGAGTGGCAGGGAGCTGTTTTTT.

CDR3 sequence reads: CAISESPGVRSYEQYF. The CDR3 DNA reads TGTGCCATCAGTGAGTCGCCCGGGGTGAGGTCCTACGAGCAGTACTTC. The chain couples TRBV10-3 to TRBJ2-7, with a possible D match to TRBD2 (5 bases). V was cut by 0 bases and J by 1 base, with 13 bases left in between. CDR3 length: 16 residues. The germline V gene encodes CDR1 ENHRY and CDR2 SYGVKD.

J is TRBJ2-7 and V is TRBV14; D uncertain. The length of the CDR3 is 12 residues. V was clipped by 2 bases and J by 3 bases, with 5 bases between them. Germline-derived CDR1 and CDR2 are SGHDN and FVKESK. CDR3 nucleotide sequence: TGTGCCAGCAGCCAAAGTTTCTACGAGCAGTACTTC. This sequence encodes CASSQSFYEQYF.